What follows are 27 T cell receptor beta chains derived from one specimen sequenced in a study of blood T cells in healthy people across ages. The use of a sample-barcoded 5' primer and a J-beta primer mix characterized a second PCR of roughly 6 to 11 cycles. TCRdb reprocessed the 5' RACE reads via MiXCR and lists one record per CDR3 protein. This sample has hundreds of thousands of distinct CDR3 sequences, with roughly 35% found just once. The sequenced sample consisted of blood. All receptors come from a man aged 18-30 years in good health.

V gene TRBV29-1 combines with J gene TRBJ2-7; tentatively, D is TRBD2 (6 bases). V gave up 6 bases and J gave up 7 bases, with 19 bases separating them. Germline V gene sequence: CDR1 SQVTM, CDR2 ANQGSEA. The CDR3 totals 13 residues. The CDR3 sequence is CSVRDVGWGEQYF. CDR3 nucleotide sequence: TGCAGCGTGCGGGACGTCGGCTGGGGGGAGCAGTACTTC.

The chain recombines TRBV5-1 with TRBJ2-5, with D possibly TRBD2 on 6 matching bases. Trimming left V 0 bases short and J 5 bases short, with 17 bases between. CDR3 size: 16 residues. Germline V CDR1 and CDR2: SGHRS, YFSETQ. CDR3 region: CASSLAAGGFGETQYF. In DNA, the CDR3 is TGCGCCAGCAGCTTGGCCGCTGGGGGGTTCGGGGAGACCCAGTACTTC.

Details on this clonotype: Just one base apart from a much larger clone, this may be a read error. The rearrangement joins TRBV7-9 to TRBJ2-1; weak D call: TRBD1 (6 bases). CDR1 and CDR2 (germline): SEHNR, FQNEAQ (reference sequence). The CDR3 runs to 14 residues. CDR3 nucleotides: TGTGCCAGCACCCGAGGGGGAGTGAACAATGAGCGGTTCTTC. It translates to CASTRGGVNNERFF.

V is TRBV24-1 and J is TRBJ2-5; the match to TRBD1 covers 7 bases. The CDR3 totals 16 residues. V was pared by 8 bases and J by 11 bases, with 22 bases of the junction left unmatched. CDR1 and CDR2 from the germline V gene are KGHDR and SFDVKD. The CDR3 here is CATIFMTGWFNNEQYF. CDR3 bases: TGTGCCACCATTTTCATGACAGGGTGGTTTAACAATGAGCAGTACTTC.

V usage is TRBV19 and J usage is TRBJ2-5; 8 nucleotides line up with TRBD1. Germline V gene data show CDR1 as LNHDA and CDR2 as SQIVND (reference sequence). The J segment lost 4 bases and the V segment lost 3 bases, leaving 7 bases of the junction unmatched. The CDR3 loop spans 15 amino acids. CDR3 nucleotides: TGTGCCAGTAGTATCGGGACAGGCGGCTTAGAGACCCAGTACTTC. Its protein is CASSIGTGGLETQYF.

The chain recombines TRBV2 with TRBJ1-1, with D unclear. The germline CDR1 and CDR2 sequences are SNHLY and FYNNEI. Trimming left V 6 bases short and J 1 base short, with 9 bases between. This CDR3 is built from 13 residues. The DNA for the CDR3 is TGTGCCAGCAGGGGCCAAGGGAACACTGAAGCTTTCTTT. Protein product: CASRGQGNTEAFF.

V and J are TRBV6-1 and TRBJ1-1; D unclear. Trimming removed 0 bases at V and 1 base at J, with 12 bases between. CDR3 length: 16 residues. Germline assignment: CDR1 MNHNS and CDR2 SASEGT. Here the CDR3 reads CASSEALWLRNTEAFF. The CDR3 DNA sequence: TGTGCCAGCAGTGAAGCGCTATGGCTGAGGAACACTGAAGCTTTCTTT.

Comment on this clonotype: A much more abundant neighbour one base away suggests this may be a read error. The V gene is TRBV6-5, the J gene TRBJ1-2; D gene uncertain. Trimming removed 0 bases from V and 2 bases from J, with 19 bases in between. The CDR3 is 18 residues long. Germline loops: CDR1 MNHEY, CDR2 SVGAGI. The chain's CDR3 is CASSYSGEREVINYGYTF. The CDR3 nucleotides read TGTGCCAGCAGTTACTCCGGTGAACGTGAGGTGATAAACTATGGCTACACCTTC.

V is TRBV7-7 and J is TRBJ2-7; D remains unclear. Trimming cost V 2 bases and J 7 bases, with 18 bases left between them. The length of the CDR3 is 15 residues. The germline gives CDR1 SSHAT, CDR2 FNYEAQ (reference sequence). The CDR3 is CASSLSPETYSEQYF. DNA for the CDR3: TGTGCCAGCAGCTTATCCCCGGAAACCTACAGTGAGCAGTACTTC.

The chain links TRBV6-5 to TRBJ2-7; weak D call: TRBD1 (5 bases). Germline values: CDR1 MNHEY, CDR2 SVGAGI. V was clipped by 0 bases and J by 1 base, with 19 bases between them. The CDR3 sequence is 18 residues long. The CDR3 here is CASSYSNFVGHPSYEQYF. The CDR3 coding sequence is TGTGCCAGCAGTTACTCGAATTTTGTTGGACATCCTTCCTACGAGCAGTACTTC.

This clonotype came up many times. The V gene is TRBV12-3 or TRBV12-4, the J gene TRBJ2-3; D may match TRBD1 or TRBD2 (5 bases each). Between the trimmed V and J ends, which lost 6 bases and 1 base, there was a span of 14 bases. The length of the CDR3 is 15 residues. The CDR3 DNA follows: TGTGCCAGCAGCCCCGGGACCCAAGGCACAGATACGCAGTATTTT. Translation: CASSPGTQGTDTQYF.

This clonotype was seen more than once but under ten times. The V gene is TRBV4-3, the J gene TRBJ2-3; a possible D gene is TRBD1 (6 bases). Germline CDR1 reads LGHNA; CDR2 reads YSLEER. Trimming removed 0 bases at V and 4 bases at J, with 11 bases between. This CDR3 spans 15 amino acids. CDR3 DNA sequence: TGCGCCAGCAGCCAAGATGGGGCAGGGGCAGATACGCAGTATTTT. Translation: CASSQDGAGADTQYF.

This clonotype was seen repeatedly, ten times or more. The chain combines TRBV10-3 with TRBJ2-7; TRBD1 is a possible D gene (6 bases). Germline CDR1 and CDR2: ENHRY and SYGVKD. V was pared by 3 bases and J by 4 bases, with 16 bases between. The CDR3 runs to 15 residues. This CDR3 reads CAISDFLGTSYEQYF. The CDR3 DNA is TGTGCCATCAGTGATTTTCTCGGGACAAGTTACGAGCAGTACTTC.

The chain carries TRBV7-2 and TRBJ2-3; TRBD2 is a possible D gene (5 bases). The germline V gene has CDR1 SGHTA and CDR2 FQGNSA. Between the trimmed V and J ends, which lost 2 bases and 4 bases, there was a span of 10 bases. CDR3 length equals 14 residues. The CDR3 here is CASSLNASPDTQYF. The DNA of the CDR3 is TGTGCCAGCAGCTTAAACGCTAGCCCAGATACGCAGTATTTT.

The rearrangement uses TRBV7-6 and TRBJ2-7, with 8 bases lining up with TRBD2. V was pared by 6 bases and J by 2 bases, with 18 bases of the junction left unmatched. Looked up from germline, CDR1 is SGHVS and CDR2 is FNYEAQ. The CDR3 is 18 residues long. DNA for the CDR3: TGTGCCAGCAGTCGTAATACGGGGGGGGGCTACTTTACCTACGAGCAGTACTTC. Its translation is CASSRNTGGGYFTYEQYF.

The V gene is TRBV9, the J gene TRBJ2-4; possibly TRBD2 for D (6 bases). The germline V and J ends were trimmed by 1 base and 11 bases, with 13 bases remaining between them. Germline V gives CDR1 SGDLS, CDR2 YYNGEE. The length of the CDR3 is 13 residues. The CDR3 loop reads CASSVSLEGLQYF. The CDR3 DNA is TGTGCCAGCAGCGTATCATTGGAGGGCCTTCAGTACTTC.

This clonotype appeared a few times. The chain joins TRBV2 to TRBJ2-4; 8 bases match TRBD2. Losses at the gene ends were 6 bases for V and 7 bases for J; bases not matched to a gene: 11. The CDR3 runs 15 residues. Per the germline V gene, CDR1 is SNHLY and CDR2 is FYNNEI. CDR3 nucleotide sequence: TGTGCCAGCAGCAGGCGGGGGGACCAAGGGAACATTCAGTACTTC. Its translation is CASSRRGDQGNIQYF.

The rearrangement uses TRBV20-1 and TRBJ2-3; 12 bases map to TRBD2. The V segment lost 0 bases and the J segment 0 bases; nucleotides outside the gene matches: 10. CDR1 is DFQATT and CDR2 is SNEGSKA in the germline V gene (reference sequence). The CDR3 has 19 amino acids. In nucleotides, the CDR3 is TGCAGTGCTAGAGATGTCCCTAGCGGGGGGGCTATTAGCACAGATACGCAGTATTTT. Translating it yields CSARDVPSGGAISTDTQYF.

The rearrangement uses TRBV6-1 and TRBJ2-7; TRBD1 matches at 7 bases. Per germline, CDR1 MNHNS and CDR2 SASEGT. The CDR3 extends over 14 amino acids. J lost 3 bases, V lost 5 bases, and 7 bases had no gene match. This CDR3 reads CASSPTGTVYEQYF. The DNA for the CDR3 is TGTGCCAGCAGTCCCACCGGGACAGTCTACGAGCAGTACTTC.

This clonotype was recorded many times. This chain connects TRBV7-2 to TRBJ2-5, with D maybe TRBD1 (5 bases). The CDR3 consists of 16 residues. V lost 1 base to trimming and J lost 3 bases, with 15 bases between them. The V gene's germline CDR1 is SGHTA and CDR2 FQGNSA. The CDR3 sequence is CASSLGSPGREETQYF. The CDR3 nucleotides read TGTGCCAGCAGCTTAGGGTCCCCAGGGCGCGAAGAGACCCAGTACTTC.

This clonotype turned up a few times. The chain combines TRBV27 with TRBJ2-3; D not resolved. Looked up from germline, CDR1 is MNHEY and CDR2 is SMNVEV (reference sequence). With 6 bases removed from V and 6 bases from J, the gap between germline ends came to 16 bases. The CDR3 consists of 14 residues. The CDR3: CASRQLSRMDTQYF. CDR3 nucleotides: TGTGCCAGCAGGCAGCTGTCTAGAATGGATACGCAGTATTTT.

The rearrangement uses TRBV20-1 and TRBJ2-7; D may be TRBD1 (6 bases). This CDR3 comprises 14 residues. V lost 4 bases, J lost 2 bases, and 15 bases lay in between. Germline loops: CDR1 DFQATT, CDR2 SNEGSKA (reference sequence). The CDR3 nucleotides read TGCAGTGCTACCCACTCCGGGACACCCTACGAGCAGTACTTC. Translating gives CSATHSGTPYEQYF.

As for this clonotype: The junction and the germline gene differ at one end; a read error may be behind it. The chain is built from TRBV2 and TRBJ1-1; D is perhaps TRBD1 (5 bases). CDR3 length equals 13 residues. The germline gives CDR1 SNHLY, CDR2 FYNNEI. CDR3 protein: CAGSEFIRVEAFF. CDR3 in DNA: TGTGCCGGCAGTGAATTCATCAGGGTAGAAGCTTTCTTT. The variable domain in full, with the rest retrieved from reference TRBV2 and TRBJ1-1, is EPEVTQTPSHQVTQMGQEVILRCVPISNHLYFYWYRQILGQKVEFLVSFYNNEISEKSEIFDDQFSVERPDGSNFTLKIRSTKLEDSAMYFCAGSEFIRVEAFFGQGTRLTVV.

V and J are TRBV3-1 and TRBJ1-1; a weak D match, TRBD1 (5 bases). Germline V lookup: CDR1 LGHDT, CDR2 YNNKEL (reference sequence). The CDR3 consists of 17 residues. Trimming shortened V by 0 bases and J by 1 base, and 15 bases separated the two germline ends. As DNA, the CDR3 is TGTGCCAGCAGCCAAGATATGGCAGGGTTGGGGAACACTGAAGCTTTCTTT. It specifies CASSQDMAGLGNTEAFF.

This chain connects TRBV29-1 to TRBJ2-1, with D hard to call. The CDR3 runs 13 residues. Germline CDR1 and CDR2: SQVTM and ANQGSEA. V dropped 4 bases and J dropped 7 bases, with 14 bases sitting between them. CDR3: CSVATPLGNEQFF. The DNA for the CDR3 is TGCAGCGTTGCAACCCCGCTCGGGAATGAGCAGTTCTTC.

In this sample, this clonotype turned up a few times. The CDR3 DNA follows: TGTGCCAGCAGCGCCGAGAGGACCCGGGGGGAGACCCAGTACTTC. This translates into CASSAERTRGETQYF. V and J are TRBV9 and TRBJ2-5; possible D gene TRBD2, 6 bases. The CDR3 totals 15 residues. Trimming left V 3 bases short and J 5 bases short, with 17 bases between. Germline V gene sequence: CDR1 SGDLS, CDR2 YYNGEE.

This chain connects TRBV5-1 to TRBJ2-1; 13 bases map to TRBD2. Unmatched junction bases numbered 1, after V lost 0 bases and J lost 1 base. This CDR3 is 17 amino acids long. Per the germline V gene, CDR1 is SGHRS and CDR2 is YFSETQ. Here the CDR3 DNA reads TGCGCCAGCAGCTTGGGGACTAGCGGGGGATCCTACAATGAGCAGTTCTTC. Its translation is CASSLGTSGGSYNEQFF.